One TCR beta chain is described in this entry. Its antigen remains unknown. The entry originates in a study of cytomegalovirus exposure and HLA in healthy donors. 13 Jbeta primers and 60 Vbeta primers were used for the PCR. Data came from immunoSEQ multiplex PCR; TCRdb stores just in-frame clones and leaves some out. The sample carries 150,000 or so clones, approximately 84% recorded once. Whole-study results and caveats: Relative to equally common others, HLA-associated TCR beta chains showed greater clonal expansion in a later analysis.

The sequence was obtained from a male donor in good health and CMV-seropositive. Sequences were obtained from PBMCs.

CDR3 coding DNA: TGTGCCAGCCGCAAAGCGAGGGGGTCGAACACTGAAGCTTTCTTT. It is translated as CASRKARGSNTEAFF. The chain is built from TRBV2 and TRBJ1-1; weak D call: TRBD1 (6 bases). Trimming shortened V by 8 bases and J by 1 base, and 17 bases separated the two germline ends. The germline CDR1 and CDR2 sequences are SNHLY and FYNNEI. This CDR3 region has 15 residues. Full variable domain (remainder filled in from reference TRBV2 and TRBJ1-1): EPEVTQTPSHQVTQMGQEVILRCVPISNHLYFYWYRQILGQKVEFLVSFYNNEISEKSEIFDDQFSVERPDGSNFTLKIRSTKLEDSAMYFCASRKARGSNTEAFFGQGTRLTVV.